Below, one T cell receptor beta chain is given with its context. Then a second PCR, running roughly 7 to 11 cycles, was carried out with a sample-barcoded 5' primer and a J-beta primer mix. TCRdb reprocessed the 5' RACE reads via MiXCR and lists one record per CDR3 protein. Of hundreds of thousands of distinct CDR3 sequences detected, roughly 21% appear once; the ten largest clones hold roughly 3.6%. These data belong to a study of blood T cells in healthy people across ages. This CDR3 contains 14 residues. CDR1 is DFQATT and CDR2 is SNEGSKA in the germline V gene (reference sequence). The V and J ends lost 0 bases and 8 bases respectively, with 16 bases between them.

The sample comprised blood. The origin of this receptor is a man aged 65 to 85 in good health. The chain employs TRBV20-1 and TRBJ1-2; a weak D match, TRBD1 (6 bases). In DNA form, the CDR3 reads TGCAGTGCTAGAGATGGCCCGGGGGCTGACGGCTACACCTTC. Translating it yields CSARDGPGADGYTF.